This is a list of T cell receptor beta chains from one sample in a study of OX40 agonist ivuxolimab in advanced cancers. Sequencing used immunoSEQ multiplex PCR; TCRdb keeps in-frame clones, though not all of them. The sample lists over 55,000 clones; 90% were seen once. Specimen: CD4+ or CD8+ T cells sorted from blood, collected in a trial of the OX40 agonist ivuxolimab. The receptors shown here come from an adult with an advanced solid tumor such as melanoma, head and neck, liver or kidney cancer. CDR3s leave out the opening cysteine and the closing phenylalanine or tryptophan. D genes are given only for firm matches.

D: TRBD1; V: TRBV18; J: TRBJ2-7; CDR3: ASSPWTGENYEQY
D: .; V: TRBV7-2; J: TRBJ2-7; CDR3: ASSRGQIYEQY
D: TRBD1; V: TRBV30; J: TRBJ1-2; CDR3: AWSRQGLNYGYT
D: TRBD2; V: TRBV11-1; J: TRBJ2-1; CDR3: ASSLAASGGAYNEQF
D: TRBD1; V: TRBV28; J: TRBJ1-2; CDR3: ASSRQGQGARGYT
D: .; V: TRBV7-9; J: TRBJ1-2; CDR3: ASSLQAQGHGYT
D: .; V: TRBV6-5; J: TRBJ2-2; CDR3: ASNPNTGELF
D: .; V: TRBV6-1; J: TRBJ2-7; CDR3: ASSPGGGKYEQY
D: .; V: TRBV2; J: TRBJ1-5; CDR3: ASSEEGSQPQH
D: .; V: TRBV7-8; J: TRBJ1-2; CDR3: ASSLDRVPTYA
D: .; V: TRBV20-1; J: TRBJ1-2; CDR3: SEGNDYGYT
D: .; V: TRBV6-4; J: TRBJ1-6; CDR3: ASSDGAFSPLH
D: .; V: TRBV6-5; J: TRBJ2-1; CDR3: ASIPGRSGLREQF
D: .; V: TRBV28; J: TRBJ1-4; CDR3: ASSPSQGITNEKLF
D: TRBD1; V: TRBV7-7; J: TRBJ2-3; CDR3: ASSQGQGTDTQY
D: TRBD1; V: TRBV28; J: TRBJ1-6; CDR3: ATTGQGSYNSPLH
D: .; V: TRBV25-1; J: TRBJ2-1; CDR3: ASSGTGFAQF
D: .; V: TRBV11-1; J: TRBJ2-6; CDR3: ASSSPQSSGANVLT
D: .; V: TRBV27; J: TRBJ2-7; CDR3: ASSTAYEQY
D: .; V: TRBV14; J: TRBJ1-4; CDR3: ASSQELGSNEKLF
D: .; V: TRBV9; J: TRBJ1-1; CDR3: ASSVGTAEAF
D: .; V: TRBV2; J: TRBJ2-7; CDR3: ASSDYVGATYEQY
D: TRBD2; V: TRBV5-5; J: TRBJ2-5; CDR3: ASSLWGRGPQETQY
D: .; V: TRBV6-5; J: TRBJ1-1; CDR3: ASSYSTENTEAF
D: .; V: TRBV5-6; J: TRBJ1-2; CDR3: ASSRNRDTRLANYGYT
D: TRBD2; V: TRBV18; J: TRBJ2-7; CDR3: ASSPTTSGSHEQY
D: .; V: TRBV9; J: TRBJ1-3; CDR3: ASSVEVSSGNTIY
D: .; V: TRBV28; J: TRBJ1-3; CDR3: ASTPVSTIY
D: .; V: TRBV11-3; J: TRBJ1-2; CDR3: ASSLGRSGWGGYGYT
D: .; V: TRBV27; J: TRBJ2-7; CDR3: ASSFRERTSSYEQY
D: TRBD1; V: TRBV28; J: TRBJ1-5; CDR3: ASSPANRGPQH
D: .; V: TRBV28; J: TRBJ2-2; CDR3: ASNTERGFVNTGELF